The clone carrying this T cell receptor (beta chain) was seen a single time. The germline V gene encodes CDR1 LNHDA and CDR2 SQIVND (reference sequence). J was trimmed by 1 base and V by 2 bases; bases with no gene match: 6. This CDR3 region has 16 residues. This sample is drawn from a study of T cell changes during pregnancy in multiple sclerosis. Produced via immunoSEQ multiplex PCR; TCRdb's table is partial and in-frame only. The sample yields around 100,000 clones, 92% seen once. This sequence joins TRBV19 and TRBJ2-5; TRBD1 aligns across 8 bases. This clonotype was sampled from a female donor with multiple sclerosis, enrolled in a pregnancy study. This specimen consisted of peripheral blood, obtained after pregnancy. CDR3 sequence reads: CASSIMGQAAQETQYF. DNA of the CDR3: TGTGCCAGTAGTATAATGGGACAGGCGGCCCAAGAGACCCAGTACTTC.